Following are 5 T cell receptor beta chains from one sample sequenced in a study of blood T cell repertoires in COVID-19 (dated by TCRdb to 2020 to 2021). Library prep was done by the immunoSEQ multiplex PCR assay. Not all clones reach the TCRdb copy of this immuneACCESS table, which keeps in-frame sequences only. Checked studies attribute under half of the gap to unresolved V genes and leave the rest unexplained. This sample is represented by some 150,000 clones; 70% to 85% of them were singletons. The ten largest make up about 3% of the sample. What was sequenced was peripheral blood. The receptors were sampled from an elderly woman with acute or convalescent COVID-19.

This CDR3 is CASSQDMRVYEQYF. CDR3 nucleotide sequence: TGTGCCAGCAGCCAAGATATGAGGGTGTACGAGCAGTACTTC. J is TRBJ2-7 and V is TRBV4-2; D may be TRBD2 (5 bases). The V end was cut by 0 bases, the J end by 4 bases, with 10 bases between. The CDR3 contains 14 residues. Germline V gene lookup returns CDR1 LGHNA and CDR2 YNFKEQ.

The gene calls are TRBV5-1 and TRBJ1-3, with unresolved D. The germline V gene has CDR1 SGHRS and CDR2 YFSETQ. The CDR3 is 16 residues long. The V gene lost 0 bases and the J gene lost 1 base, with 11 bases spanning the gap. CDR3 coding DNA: TGCGCCAGCAGCTTGGGTTTAGCGGGGTCTGGAAACACCATATATTTT. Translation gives CASSLGLAGSGNTIYF.

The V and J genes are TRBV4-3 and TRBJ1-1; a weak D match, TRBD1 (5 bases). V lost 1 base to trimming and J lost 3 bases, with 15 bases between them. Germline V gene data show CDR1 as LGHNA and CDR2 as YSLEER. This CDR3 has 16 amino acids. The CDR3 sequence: CASSQVVGRADTEAFF. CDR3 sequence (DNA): TGCGCCAGCAGCCAAGTAGTAGGCAGGGCGGACACTGAAGCTTTCTTT.

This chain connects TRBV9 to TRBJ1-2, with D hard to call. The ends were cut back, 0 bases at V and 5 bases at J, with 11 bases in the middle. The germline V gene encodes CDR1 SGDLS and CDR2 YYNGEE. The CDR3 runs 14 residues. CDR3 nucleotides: TGTGCCAGCAGCGTAGAGGGAGTAGGGTATGGCTACACCTTC. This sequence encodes CASSVEGVGYGYTF. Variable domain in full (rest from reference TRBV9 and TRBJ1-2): DSGVTQTPKHLITATGQRVTLRCSPRSGDLSVYWYQQSLDQGLQFLIQYYNGEERAKGNILERFSAQQFPDLHSELNLSSLELGDSALYFCASSVEGVGYGYTFGSGTRLTVV.

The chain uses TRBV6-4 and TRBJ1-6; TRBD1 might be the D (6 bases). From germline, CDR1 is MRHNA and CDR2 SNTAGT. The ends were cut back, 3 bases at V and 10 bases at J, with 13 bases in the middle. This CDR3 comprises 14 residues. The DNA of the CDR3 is TGTGCCAGCAGTGAAGAGGGGGACATCTCACCCCTCCACTTT. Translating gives CASSEEGDISPLHF.